This T cell receptor beta chain was recovered during a study of cytomegalovirus exposure and HLA in healthy donors. Overall study: About 80 million unique TCRs, all from HLA-typed donors, were included in an early release of the data.

Trimming shortened V by 2 bases and J by 5 bases, and 15 bases separated the two germline ends. The germline CDR1 and CDR2 sequences are SGHTA and FQGNSA. This CDR3 region has 15 residues. The PCR used 60 Vbeta and 13 Jbeta primers. Clones were read by immunoSEQ multiplex PCR, and TCRdb kept only the in-frame ones, dropping some. The table shows roughly 180,000 clones, with 82% occurring only once. The chain combines TRBV7-2 with TRBJ1-1, with D possibly TRBD1 on 6 matching bases. The TCR sequence derives from a man aged 40-50 years in good health and CMV-seronegative. The material sequenced was PBMCs. DNA of the CDR3: TGTGCCAGCAGCTTATTGATGCAGGGGAAGACTGAAGCTTTCTTT. This sequence encodes CASSLLMQGKTEAFF.